This TCR beta chain was found in a study of T cell clonality in common variable immunodeficiency. V lost 3 bases, J lost 5 bases, and 11 bases lay in between. Per germline, CDR1 MGHRA and CDR2 YSYEKL. The CDR3 is 15 residues long. Study-level results: Fewer deletions and N-nucleotide insertions were reportedly seen in common variable immunodeficiency TCR beta sequences.

Profiling relied on immunoSEQ multiplex PCR, and the TCRdb table lists in-frame clones only, not all of them. The record shows several thousand clones for this sample, with no singletons present. Diagnosis required reduced IgG, IgA and/or IgM with specific antibody deficiency. Many counts were recorded for this clone. Its specificity is unknown. The sequenced fragment ends 3 residues before the CDR3 boundary, so the rest is inferred from the germline J gene. This chain connects TRBV4-1 to TRBJ1-6, with D possibly TRBD1 on 6 matching bases. The sequenced sample was peripheral blood mononuclear cells. This receptor was taken from a human donor with common variable immunodeficiency. CDR3 DNA (partial): TGCGCCAGCAGCCAGATCAGGGGCCATAATTCACCC. Its protein product is CASSQIRGHNSP. The CDR3 in full is CASSQIRGHNSPLHF.